This record looks at one T cell receptor (beta chain) sequence and its context. This sample stems from a study of long-term antiretroviral therapy in people with HIV. Investigators performed immunoSEQ version v3.0 at survey level. Profiled with immunoSEQ multiplex PCR; TCRdb holds only in-frame clones, not every one. Found here are 20,000 to 25,000 clones, approximately 80% of them singletons; the top ten hold around 16%. The TCR comes from a young man with HIV. The sample consisted of unsorted PBMCs, taken 4.1 to 4.5 years after starting antiretroviral therapy.

The CDR3 bases are TGTGCCAGCAGTGAACGAGAGCGATCACGCTACAATGAGCAGTTCTTC. This codes for CASSERERSRYNEQFF. The J gene is TRBJ2-1, the V gene TRBV25-1, with D hard to call. Germline V gene lookup returns CDR1 MGHDK and CDR2 SYGVNS. The V gene lost 2 bases and the J gene lost 3 bases, with 14 bases spanning the gap. The CDR3 runs 16 residues.